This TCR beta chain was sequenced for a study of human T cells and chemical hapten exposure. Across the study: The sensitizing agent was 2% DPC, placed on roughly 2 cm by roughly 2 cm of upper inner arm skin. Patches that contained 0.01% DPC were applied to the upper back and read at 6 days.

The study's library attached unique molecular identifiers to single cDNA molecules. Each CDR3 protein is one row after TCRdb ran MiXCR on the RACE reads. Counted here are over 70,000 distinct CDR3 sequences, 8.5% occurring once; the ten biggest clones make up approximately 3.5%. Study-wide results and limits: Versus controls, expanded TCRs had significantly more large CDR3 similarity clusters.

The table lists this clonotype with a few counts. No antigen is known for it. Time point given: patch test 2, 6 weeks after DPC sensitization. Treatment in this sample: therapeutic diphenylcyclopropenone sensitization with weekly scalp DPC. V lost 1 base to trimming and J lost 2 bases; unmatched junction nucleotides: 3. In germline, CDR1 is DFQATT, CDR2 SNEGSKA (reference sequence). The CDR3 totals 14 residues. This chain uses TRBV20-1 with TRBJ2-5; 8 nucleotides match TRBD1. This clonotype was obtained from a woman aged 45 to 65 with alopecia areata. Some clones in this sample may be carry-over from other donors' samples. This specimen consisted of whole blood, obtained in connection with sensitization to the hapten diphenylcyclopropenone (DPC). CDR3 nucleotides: TGCAGTGCTAGAGGGACAGGGTGGCAAGAGACCCAGTACTTC. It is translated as CSARGTGWQETQYF.